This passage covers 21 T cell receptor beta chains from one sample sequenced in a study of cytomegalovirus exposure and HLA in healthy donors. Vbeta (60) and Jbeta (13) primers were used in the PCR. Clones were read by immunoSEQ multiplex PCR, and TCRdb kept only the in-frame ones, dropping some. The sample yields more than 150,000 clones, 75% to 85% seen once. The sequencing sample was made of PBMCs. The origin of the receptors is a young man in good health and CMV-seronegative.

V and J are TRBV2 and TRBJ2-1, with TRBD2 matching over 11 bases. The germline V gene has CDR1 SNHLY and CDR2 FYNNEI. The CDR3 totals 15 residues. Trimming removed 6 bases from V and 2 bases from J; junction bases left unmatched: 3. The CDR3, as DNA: TGTGCCAGCAGATTAGCGGGAGGGGCCTACAATGAGCAGTTCTTC. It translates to CASRLAGGAYNEQFF.

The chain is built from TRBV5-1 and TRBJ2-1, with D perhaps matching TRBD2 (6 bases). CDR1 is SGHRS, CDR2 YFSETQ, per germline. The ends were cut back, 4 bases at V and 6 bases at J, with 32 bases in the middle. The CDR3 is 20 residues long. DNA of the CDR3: TGCGCCAGCAGCACTGGGTCTCTAGTTACTCGGGAGCAGTGGGCCAATGAGCAGTTCTTC. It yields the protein CASSTGSLVTREQWANEQFF.

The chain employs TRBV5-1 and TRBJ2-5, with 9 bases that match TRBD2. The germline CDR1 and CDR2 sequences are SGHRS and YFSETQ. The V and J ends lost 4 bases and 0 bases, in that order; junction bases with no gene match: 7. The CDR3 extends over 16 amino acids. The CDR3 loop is CASSPWTSEDQETQYF. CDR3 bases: TGCGCCAGCAGCCCATGGACTAGCGAAGACCAAGAGACCCAGTACTTC.

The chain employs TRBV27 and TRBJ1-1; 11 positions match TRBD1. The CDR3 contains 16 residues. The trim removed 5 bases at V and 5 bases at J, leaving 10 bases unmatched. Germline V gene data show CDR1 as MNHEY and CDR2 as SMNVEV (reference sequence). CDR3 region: CASSQDRGHIRTEAFF. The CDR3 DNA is TGTGCCAGCAGTCAGGACAGGGGGCACATTAGGACTGAAGCTTTCTTT.

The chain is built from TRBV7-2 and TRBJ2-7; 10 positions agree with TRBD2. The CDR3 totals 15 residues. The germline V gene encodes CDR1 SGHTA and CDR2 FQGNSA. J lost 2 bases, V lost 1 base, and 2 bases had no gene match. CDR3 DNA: TGTGCCAGCAGCTTAGAAGCGGGGGGGACCTACGAGCAGTACTTC. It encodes CASSLEAGGTYEQYF.

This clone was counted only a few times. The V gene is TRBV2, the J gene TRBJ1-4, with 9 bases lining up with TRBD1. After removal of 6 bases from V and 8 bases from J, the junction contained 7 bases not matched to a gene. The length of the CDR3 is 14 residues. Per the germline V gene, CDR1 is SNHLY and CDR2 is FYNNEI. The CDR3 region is CASSEDRGSEKLFF. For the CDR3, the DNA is TGTGCCAGCAGCGAGGACAGGGGTAGCGAAAAACTGTTTTTT.

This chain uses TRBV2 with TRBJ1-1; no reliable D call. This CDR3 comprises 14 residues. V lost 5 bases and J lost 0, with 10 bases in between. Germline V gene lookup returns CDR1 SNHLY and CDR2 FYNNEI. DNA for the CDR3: TGTGCCAGCAGTTCGACAAAAGTGAACACTGAAGCTTTCTTT. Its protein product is CASSSTKVNTEAFF.

CDR3 nucleotides: TGTGCCAGCAGCTTAGAAGCCAGCGGAAACTACGAGCAGTACTTC. Translated, it gives CASSLEASGNYEQYF. The V and J genes are TRBV7-8 and TRBJ2-7; tentative D call: TRBD2 (5 bases). The germline gives CDR1 SGHVS, CDR2 FQNEAQ. CDR3 size: 15 residues. V shed 1 base and J shed 3 bases, with 13 bases lying between them. Supplemented by reference TRBV7-8 and TRBJ2-7, the full variable domain reads GAGVSQSPRYKVAKRGQDVALRCDPISGHVSLFWYQQALGQGPEFLTYFQNEAQLDKSGLPSDRFFAERPEGSVSTLKIQRTQQEDSAVYLCASSLEASGNYEQYFGPGTRLTVT.

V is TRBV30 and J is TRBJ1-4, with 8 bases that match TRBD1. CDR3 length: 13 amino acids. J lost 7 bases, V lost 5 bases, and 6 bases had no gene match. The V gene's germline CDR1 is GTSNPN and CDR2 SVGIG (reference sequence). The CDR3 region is CAWGQGKGEKLFF. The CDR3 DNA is TGTGCCTGGGGACAGGGAAAGGGTGAAAAACTGTTTTTT.

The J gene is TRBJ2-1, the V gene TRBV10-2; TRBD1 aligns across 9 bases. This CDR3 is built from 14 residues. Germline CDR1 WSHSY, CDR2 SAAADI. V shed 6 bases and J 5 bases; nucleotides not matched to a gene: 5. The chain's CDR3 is CASRRTGADNEQFF. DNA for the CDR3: TGCGCCAGCAGGCGGACAGGGGCCGACAATGAGCAGTTCTTC.

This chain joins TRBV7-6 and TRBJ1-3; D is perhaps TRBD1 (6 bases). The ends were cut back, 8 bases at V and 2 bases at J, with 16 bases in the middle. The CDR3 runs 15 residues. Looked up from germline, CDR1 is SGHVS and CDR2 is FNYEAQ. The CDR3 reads CASGARGRPGNTIYF. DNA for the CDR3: TGTGCCAGCGGGGCCAGGGGCCGGCCTGGAAACACCATATATTTT.

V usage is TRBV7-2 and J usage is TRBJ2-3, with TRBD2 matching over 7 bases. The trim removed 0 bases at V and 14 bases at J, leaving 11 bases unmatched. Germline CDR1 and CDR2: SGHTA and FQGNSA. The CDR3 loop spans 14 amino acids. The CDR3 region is CASSLAGSERERYF. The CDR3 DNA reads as TGTGCCAGCAGCTTAGCGGGTTCGGAGCGGGAACGGTATTTT. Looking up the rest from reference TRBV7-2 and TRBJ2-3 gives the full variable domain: GAGVSQSPSNKVTEKGKDVELRCDPISGHTALYWYRQSLGQGLEFLIYFQGNSAPDKSGLPSDRFSAERTGGSVSTLTIQRTQQEDSAVYLCASSLAGSERERYFGPGTRLTVL.

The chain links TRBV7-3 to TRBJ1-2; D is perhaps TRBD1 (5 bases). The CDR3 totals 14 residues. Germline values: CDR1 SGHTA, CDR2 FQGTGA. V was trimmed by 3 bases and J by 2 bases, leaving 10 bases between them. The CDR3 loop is CASSFRGGNYGYTF. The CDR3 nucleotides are TGTGCCAGCAGCTTCCGGGGGGGAAACTATGGCTACACCTTC.

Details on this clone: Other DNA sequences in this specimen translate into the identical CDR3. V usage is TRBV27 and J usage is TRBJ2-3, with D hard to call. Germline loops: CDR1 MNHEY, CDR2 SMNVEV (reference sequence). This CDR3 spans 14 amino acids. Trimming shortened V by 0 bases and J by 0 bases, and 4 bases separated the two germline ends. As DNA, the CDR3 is TGTGCCAGCAGTTTATCGACTAGCACAGATACGCAGTATTTT. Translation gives CASSLSTSTDTQYF.

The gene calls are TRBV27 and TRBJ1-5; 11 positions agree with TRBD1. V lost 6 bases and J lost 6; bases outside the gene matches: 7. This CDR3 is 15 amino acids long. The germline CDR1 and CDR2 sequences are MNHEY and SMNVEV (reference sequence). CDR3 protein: CASRSRTGGTQPQHF. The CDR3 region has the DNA TGTGCCAGCAGATCCAGGACAGGGGGCACTCAGCCCCAGCATTTT.

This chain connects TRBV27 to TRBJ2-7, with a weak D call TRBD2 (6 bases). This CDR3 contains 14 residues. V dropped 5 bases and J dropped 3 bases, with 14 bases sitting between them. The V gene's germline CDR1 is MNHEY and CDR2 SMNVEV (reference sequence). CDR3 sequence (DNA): TGTGCCAGCAGTCCAGGGACTGCTCACTACGAGCAGTACTTC. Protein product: CASSPGTAHYEQYF.

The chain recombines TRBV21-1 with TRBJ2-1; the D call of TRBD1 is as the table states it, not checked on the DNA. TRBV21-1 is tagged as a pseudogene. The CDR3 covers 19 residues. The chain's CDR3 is CASSKTGKSGAKTHNEQFF. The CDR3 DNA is TGTGCCAGCAGCAAAACGGGGAAGTCAGGGGCCAAAACCCACAATGAGCAGTTCTTC.

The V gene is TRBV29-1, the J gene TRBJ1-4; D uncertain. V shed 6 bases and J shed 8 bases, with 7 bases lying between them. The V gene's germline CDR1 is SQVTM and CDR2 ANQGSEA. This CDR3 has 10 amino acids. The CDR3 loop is CSVPREKLFF. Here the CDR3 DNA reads TGCAGCGTCCCGAGGGAAAAACTGTTTTTT.

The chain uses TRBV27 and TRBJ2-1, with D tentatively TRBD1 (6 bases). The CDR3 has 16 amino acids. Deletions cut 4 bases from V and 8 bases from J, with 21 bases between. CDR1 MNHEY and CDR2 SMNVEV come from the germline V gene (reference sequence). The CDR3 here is CASSSRFGTSSDEQFF. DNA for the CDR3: TGTGCCAGCAGTTCTCGGTTCGGGACAAGCAGCGATGAGCAGTTCTTC.

The CDR3 DNA sequence: TGTGCCAGCAAGGCGGACAGGACCAACACCGGGGAGCTGTTTTTT. Residues: CASKADRTNTGELFF. The rearrangement links TRBV27 to TRBJ2-2; 7 bases align to TRBD1. Trimming at V came to 7 bases and at J to 2 bases, leaving 7 bases not matched to a gene. The CDR3 is 15 amino acids. Germline CDR1 reads MNHEY; CDR2 reads SMNVEV (reference sequence).

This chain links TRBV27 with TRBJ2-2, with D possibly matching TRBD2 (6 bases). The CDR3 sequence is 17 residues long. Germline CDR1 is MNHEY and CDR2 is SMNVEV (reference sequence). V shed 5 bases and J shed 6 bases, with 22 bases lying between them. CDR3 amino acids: CASSPLPGTQSPGELFF. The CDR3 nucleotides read TGTGCCAGCAGTCCGCTACCCGGGACTCAAAGTCCCGGGGAGCTGTTTTTT.